The 11 T cell receptor beta chains presented below share a single source sample, sequenced in a study of OX40 agonist ivuxolimab in advanced cancers. Only in-frame clones appear in the TCRdb table, and some are missing; sequencing was by immunoSEQ multiplex PCR. The profile shows approximately 60,000 clones, roughly 87% of them singletons. The specimen comprised CD4+ or CD8+ T cells sorted from blood, sampled in a trial of the OX40 agonist ivuxolimab. The receptors were gathered from an adult with an advanced solid tumor such as melanoma, head and neck, liver or kidney cancer.

The V call is TRBV19, the J call TRBJ2-5; D remains ambiguous. Looked up from germline, CDR1 is LNHDA and CDR2 is SQIVND (reference sequence). The CDR3 spans 14 residues. V shed 4 bases and J shed 5 bases, with 14 bases lying between them. The CDR3 DNA is TGTGCCAGTAGTAGTCCCTGGGAAAGGGAGACCCAGTACTTC. Encoded protein: CASSSPWERETQYF. Full variable domain (outside the CDR3, taken from reference TRBV19 and TRBJ2-5): DGGITQSPKYLFRKEGQNVTLSCEQNLNHDAMYWYRQDPGQGLRLIYYSQIVNDFQKGDIAEGYSVSREKKESFPLTVTSAQKNPTAFYLCASSSPWERETQYFGPGTRLLVL.

The J gene is TRBJ1-6, the V gene TRBV5-1; D gene unclear. This CDR3 has 14 residues. Germline values: CDR1 SGHRS, CDR2 YFSETQ. Trimming cost V 9 bases and J 6 bases, with 16 bases left between them. The chain's CDR3 is CATSAGVGNSPLHF. CDR3 nucleotide sequence: TGCGCCACCTCGGCCGGGGTCGGTAATTCACCCCTCCACTTT.

This clone was counted only a few times. The chain couples TRBV9 to TRBJ1-1; D gene uncertain. The germline gives CDR1 SGDLS, CDR2 YYNGEE. The CDR3 covers 14 residues. V gave up 4 bases and J gave up 1 base, with 11 bases separating them. CDR3 sequence: CASSLNLQNTEAFF. The CDR3 DNA is TGTGCCAGCAGCCTTAACCTTCAGAACACTGAAGCTTTCTTT.

The CDR3 region has the DNA TGTGCCAGTCACAGGGGGGAGACCCAGTACTTC. Translating gives CASHRGETQYF. V is TRBV5-6 and J is TRBJ2-5; 8 nucleotides align to TRBD1. Trimming took 8 bases from V and 5 from J; bases not matched to a gene: 2. The CDR3 contains 11 residues. CDR1 is SGHDT, CDR2 YYEEEE, per germline.

This chain joins TRBV10-1 and TRBJ2-2, with unresolved D. Looked up from germline, CDR1 is WNHNN and CDR2 is SYGVQD (reference sequence). The CDR3 has 14 residues. Trimming took off 4 bases at V and 5 bases at J, with 11 bases between the two ends. As DNA, the CDR3 is TGCGCCAGCAGTGGACTGGGGTTAACCGGGGAGCTGTTTTTT. Residues: CASSGLGLTGELFF.

V usage is TRBV21-1 and J usage is TRBJ2-3. TRBV21-1 is described as a pseudogene. The CDR3 extends over 16 amino acids. The chain's CDR3 is CASCYLRGPSTDTQYF. CDR3 in DNA: TGTGCCAGCTGCTACTTACGGGGACCTAGCACAGATACGCAGTATTTT.

This sequence joins TRBV7-2 and TRBJ2-1; TRBD2 aligns across 8 bases. CDR1 and CDR2 from the germline V gene are SGHTA and FQGNSA. After removal of 5 bases from V and 3 bases from J, the junction contained 3 bases not matched to a gene. The CDR3 runs to 14 residues. DNA for the CDR3: TGTGCCAGCAGCCACGGGGGGGGCTACAATGAGCAGTTCTTC. Translated, it gives CASSHGGGYNEQFF.

The genes are TRBV27 and TRBJ2-7; weak D call: TRBD2 (6 bases). Trimming took off 5 bases at V and 0 bases at J, with 17 bases between the two ends. This CDR3 is built from 16 residues. Germline CDR1 reads MNHEY; CDR2 reads SMNVEV (reference sequence). The CDR3 loop reads CASSHIRRGVSYEQYF. The DNA of the CDR3 is TGTGCCAGCAGTCACATTAGGCGGGGCGTCTCCTACGAGCAGTACTTC.

The chain joins TRBV27 to TRBJ2-7, with D uncertain. The V gene lost 6 bases and the J gene lost 5 bases, with 14 bases spanning the gap. Per germline, CDR1 MNHEY and CDR2 SMNVEV (reference sequence). The CDR3 consists of 13 residues. CDR3 region: CASRPWMGNEQYF. In nucleotides, the CDR3 is TGTGCCAGCAGGCCCTGGATGGGAAACGAGCAGTACTTC.

CDR3 DNA: TGTGCCAGCAGCTTGGTCCGGACGGGGACAGATACGCAGTATTTT. This gives the protein CASSLVRTGTDTQYF. V usage is TRBV5-4 and J usage is TRBJ2-3, with a possible D match to TRBD2 (5 bases). V lost 0 bases and J lost 3, with 11 bases in between. This CDR3 spans 15 amino acids. CDR1 SGHNT and CDR2 YYREEE come from the germline V gene (reference sequence).

This clone was found once. This rearrangement joins TRBV5-4 to TRBJ1-4; TRBD1 matches at 8 bases. Germline V lookup: CDR1 SGHNT, CDR2 YYREEE (reference sequence). This CDR3 spans 14 amino acids. J lost 3 bases, V lost 4 bases, and 2 bases had no gene match. The CDR3 nucleotides read TGTGCCAGCAGCCTGACAGGGGCTAATGAAAAACTGTTTTTT. Amino acid sequence: CASSLTGANEKLFF.